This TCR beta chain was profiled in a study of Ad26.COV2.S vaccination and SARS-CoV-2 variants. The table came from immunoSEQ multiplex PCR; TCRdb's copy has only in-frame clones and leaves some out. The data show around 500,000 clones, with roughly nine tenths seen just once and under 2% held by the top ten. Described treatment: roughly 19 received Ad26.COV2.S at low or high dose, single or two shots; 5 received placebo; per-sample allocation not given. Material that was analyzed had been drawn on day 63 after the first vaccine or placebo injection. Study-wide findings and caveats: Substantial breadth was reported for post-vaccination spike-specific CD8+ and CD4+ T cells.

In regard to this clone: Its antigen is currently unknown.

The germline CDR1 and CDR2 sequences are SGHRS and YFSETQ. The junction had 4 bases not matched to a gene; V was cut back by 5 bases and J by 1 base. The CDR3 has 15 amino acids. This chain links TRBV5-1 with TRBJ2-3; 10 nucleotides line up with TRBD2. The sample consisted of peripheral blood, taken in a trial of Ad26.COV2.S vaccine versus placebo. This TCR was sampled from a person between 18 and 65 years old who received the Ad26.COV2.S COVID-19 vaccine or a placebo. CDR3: CASSSLAGGTDTQYF. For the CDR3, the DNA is TGCGCCAGCAGTTCTCTAGCGGGGGGCACAGATACGCAGTATTTT.